Below are 22 T cell receptor beta chains sequenced from a single sample in a study of T cells in localized non-small cell lung cancer. Profiling relied on immunoSEQ multiplex PCR, and the TCRdb table lists in-frame clones only, not all of them. The sample includes roughly 18,000 clones, approximately 82% of them seen just once. The sequenced sample was peripheral blood, obtained before any cancer treatment. All receptors derive from a female donor of 60 years or more with stage I lung adenocarcinoma.

This clone showed up just a few times. The CDR3 nucleotides read TGTGCCAGCAGCATACGGTGGAATGAGCAGTTCTTC. Translation: CASSIRWNEQFF. The chain carries TRBV7-8 and TRBJ2-1; D uncertain. Trimming took off 5 bases at V and 7 bases at J, with 9 bases between the two ends. CDR1 and CDR2 (germline): SGHVS, FQNEAQ. The CDR3 loop spans 12 amino acids.

V and J are TRBV30 and TRBJ2-7; D gene uncertain. Germline V lookup: CDR1 GTSNPN, CDR2 SVGIG (reference sequence). V was shortened by 2 bases and J by 4 bases, with 6 bases between the two germline ends. This CDR3 comprises 11 residues. The CDR3 region has the DNA TGTGCCTGGAGTAGCTCTTACGAGCAGTACTTC. Translated, it gives CAWSSSYEQYF.

This chain links TRBV30 with TRBJ1-2; D ambiguous. Trimming pared 4 bases from V and 0 bases from J, leaving 9 bases between. CDR1 GTSNPN and CDR2 SVGIG come from the germline V gene (reference sequence). The CDR3 sequence is 13 residues long. The CDR3 DNA reads as TGTGCCTGGATGGCGGAGACTAACTATGGCTACACCTTC. The encoded protein is CAWMAETNYGYTF.

The V and J genes are TRBV13 and TRBJ2-7, with a possible D match to TRBD1 (5 bases). The germline CDR1 and CDR2 sequences are PRHDT and FYEKMQ (reference sequence). V dropped 5 bases and J dropped 6 bases, with 14 bases sitting between them. The CDR3 is made up of 13 amino acids. CDR3 DNA sequence: TGTGCCAGCAGCCACCAGGGCCTTGGCGAGCAGTACTTC. It translates to CASSHQGLGEQYF.

In DNA, the CDR3 is TGTGCCAGCAGTGTTCCGGGACAGGTCTCTGGAAACACCATATATTTT. This gives the protein CASSVPGQVSGNTIYF. The genes are TRBV2 and TRBJ1-3, with 8 bases lining up with TRBD1. Germline trimming cut 4 bases from V and 0 bases from J; bases unmatched to any gene: 5. There are 16 residues in the CDR3. Germline-derived CDR1 and CDR2 are SNHLY and FYNNEI.

This clone was seen just once. V and J are TRBV12-5 and TRBJ2-2; D ambiguous. The germline V and J ends were trimmed by 4 bases and 6 bases, with 6 bases remaining between them. The germline CDR1 and CDR2 sequences are LGHNT and FRNRAP. The CDR3 extends over 12 amino acids. The CDR3 DNA follows: TGTGCTAGTGGTTCCCATCCCGGGGAGCTGTTTTTT. Translation gives CASGSHPGELFF. Drawing the rest from reference TRBV12-5 and TRBJ2-2, the complete variable domain is DARVTQTPRHKVTEMGQEVTMRCQPILGHNTVFWYRQTMMQGLELLAYFRNRAPLDDSGMPKDRFSAEMPDATLATLKIQPSEPRDSAVYFCASGSHPGELFFGEGSRLTVL.

The chain links TRBV5-6 to TRBJ2-1; D is possibly TRBD2 (6 bases). Germline values: CDR1 SGHDT, CDR2 YYEEEE. The V end was cut by 4 bases, the J end by 3 bases, with 8 bases between. This CDR3 spans 13 amino acids. The CDR3 region is CASSTDYYNEQFF. In DNA, the CDR3 is TGTGCCAGCAGCACGGACTACTACAATGAGCAGTTCTTC.

J is TRBJ1-5 and V is TRBV7-2; TRBD1 is a possible D gene (6 bases). Germline values: CDR1 SGHTA, CDR2 FQGNSA. The CDR3 consists of 15 residues. V lost 5 bases, J lost 4 bases, and 15 bases lay in between. The CDR3 region has the DNA TGTGCCAGCAGCCTGGACAGTTTAAGTAATCAGCCCCAGCATTTT. Translating gives CASSLDSLSNQPQHF.

This chain links TRBV2 with TRBJ1-2, with D maybe TRBD1 (5 bases). Germline-derived CDR1 and CDR2 are SNHLY and FYNNEI. With 3 bases removed from V and 0 bases from J, the gap between germline ends came to 11 bases. CDR3 length: 15 amino acids. The chain's CDR3 is CASSDAARANYGYTF. CDR3 coding DNA: TGTGCCAGCAGTGATGCCGCCAGGGCTAACTATGGCTACACCTTC.

The rearrangement links TRBV2 to TRBJ2-3; 7 nucleotides agree with TRBD2. The CDR3 runs 16 residues. CDR1 and CDR2 from the germline V gene are SNHLY and FYNNEI. J lost 7 bases, V lost 4 bases, and 14 bases had no gene match. As DNA, the CDR3 is TGTGCCAGCAGTGGGGTATGGCAGGGAGGGCCGAATACGCAGTATTTT. Translating gives CASSGVWQGGPNTQYF.

This clone was detected only once. The chain carries TRBV10-3 and TRBJ1-1; the match to TRBD1 covers 12 bases. This CDR3 spans 15 amino acids. V lost 6 bases to trimming and J lost 7 bases; unmatched junction nucleotides: 9. Germline loops: CDR1 ENHRY, CDR2 SYGVKD. In DNA form, the CDR3 reads TGTGCCATCAGGGGGACAGGGGGCCGTGGTGTTGAAGCTTTCTTT. Amino acid sequence: CAIRGTGGRGVEAFF.

V and J are TRBV5-1 and TRBJ2-2; 13 bases are a match to TRBD2. The CDR3 runs 17 residues. Germline CDR1 SGHRS, CDR2 YFSETQ. V trimming: 0 bases; J trimming: 1 base; junction bases outside the gene matches: 0. CDR3 DNA sequence: TGCGCCAGCAGCTTGGGGACTAGCGGGGGGAACACCGGGGAGCTGTTTTTT. Translated, it gives CASSLGTSGGNTGELFF.

This clone showed up just once. The rearrangement joins TRBV5-6 to TRBJ2-5; D is unclear. V was cut by 4 bases and J by 0 bases, with 13 bases left in between. There are 15 residues in the CDR3. The germline V gene has CDR1 SGHDT and CDR2 YYEEEE. CDR3 nucleotides: TGTGCCAGCAGCCAACATACAGCTTACCAAGAGACCCAGTACTTC. Residues: CASSQHTAYQETQYF.

This clone has a single count. J is TRBJ1-2 and V is TRBV19; possible D gene TRBD1, 5 bases. Trimming took off 1 base at V and 4 bases at J, with 16 bases between the two ends. Per germline, CDR1 LNHDA and CDR2 SQIVND (reference sequence). The CDR3 has 16 residues. Here the CDR3 DNA reads TGTGCCAGTAGTATAGGCCGACAGCCTCGAGTCTATGGCTACACCTTC. Its translation: CASSIGRQPRVYGYTF. The full variable domain, rest sourced from reference TRBV19 and TRBJ1-2, is DGGITQSPKYLFRKEGQNVTLSCEQNLNHDAMYWYRQDPGQGLRLIYYSQIVNDFQKGDIAEGYSVSREKKESFPLTVTSAQKNPTAFYLCASSIGRQPRVYGYTFGSGTRLTVV.

The rearrangement uses TRBV5-6 and TRBJ1-1; D call uncertain. The germline V gene has CDR1 SGHDT and CDR2 YYEEEE. CDR3 length: 14 amino acids. V was trimmed by 0 bases and J by 11 bases, leaving 17 bases between them. The CDR3 DNA reads as TGTGCCAGCAGCTTGGGGACGACACCGACCGGGGCTTTCTTT. The encoded protein is CASSLGTTPTGAFF.

The V gene is TRBV11-2, the J gene TRBJ1-1, with D unclear. Germline loops: CDR1 SGHAT, CDR2 FQNNGV. The V gene lost 5 bases and the J gene lost 2 bases, with 9 bases spanning the gap. CDR3 length equals 13 residues. The CDR3 spells CASSQTENTEAFF. In DNA, the CDR3 is TGTGCCAGCAGCCAAACAGAAAACACTGAAGCTTTCTTT. The full variable domain, its missing parts supplied by reference TRBV11-2 and TRBJ1-1, is EAGVAQSPRYKIIEKRQSVAFWCNPISGHATLYWYQQILGQGPKLLIQFQNNGVVDDSQLPKDRFSAERLKGVDSTLKIQPAKLEDSAVYLCASSQTENTEAFFGQGTRLTVV.

The chain uses TRBV7-9 and TRBJ1-3; D is perhaps TRBD1 (5 bases). The length of the CDR3 is 13 residues. Trimming stripped 3 bases from V and 8 bases from J, with 11 bases between. The V gene's germline CDR1 is SEHNR and CDR2 FQNEAQ (reference sequence). DNA of the CDR3: TGTGCCAGCAGCTTTCAGGGAGGGGACACCATATATTTT. The encoded protein is CASSFQGGDTIYF.

This sequence joins TRBV6-1 and TRBJ1-2, with 9 bases matching TRBD1. Trimming removed 7 bases from V and 7 bases from J; junction bases left unmatched: 10. CDR3 length equals 14 residues. CDR1 is MNHNS, CDR2 SASEGT, per germline. CDR3 sequence (DNA): TGTGCCAGCACTATGAACAGGGGGCAGGGTGGCTACACCTTC. Translated: CASTMNRGQGGYTF.

This chain uses TRBV7-9 with TRBJ1-1; D remains ambiguous. The CDR3 is 13 amino acids. Germline-derived CDR1 and CDR2 are SEHNR and FQNEAQ (reference sequence). Trimming shortened V by 7 bases and J by 1 base, and 10 bases separated the two germline ends. The CDR3: CASNGIGNTEAFF. The CDR3 DNA reads as TGTGCCAGCAACGGGATAGGGAACACTGAAGCTTTCTTT.

The table lists this clone with a few counts. The rearrangement links TRBV19 to TRBJ1-1; the D gene is possibly TRBD1 (6 bases). The V and J ends lost 6 bases and 6 bases respectively, with 23 bases between them. In germline, CDR1 is LNHDA, CDR2 SQIVND (reference sequence). The CDR3 sequence is 16 residues long. DNA of the CDR3: TGTGCCAGTAGGACCAAGGGGGGGTCGAACACCGCTGAAGCTTTCTTT. It codes for CASRTKGGSNTAEAFF. Looking up the rest from reference TRBV19 and TRBJ1-1 gives the full variable domain: DGGITQSPKYLFRKEGQNVTLSCEQNLNHDAMYWYRQDPGQGLRLIYYSQIVNDFQKGDIAEGYSVSREKKESFPLTVTSAQKNPTAFYLCASRTKGGSNTAEAFFGQGTRLTVV.

The rearrangement uses TRBV5-6 and TRBJ1-2; no firm D call. Germline loops: CDR1 SGHDT, CDR2 YYEEEE. V lost 0 bases and J lost 5, with 11 bases in between. The CDR3 runs 14 residues. The CDR3 DNA is TGTGCCAGCAGCTTGGAGCTCCAGTTATATGGCTACACCTTC. Its translation is CASSLELQLYGYTF. Supplemented by reference TRBV5-6 and TRBJ1-2, the full variable domain reads DAGVTQSPTHLIKTRGQQVTLRCSPKSGHDTVSWYQQALGQGPQFIFQYYEEEERQRGNFPDRFSGHQFPNYSSELNVNALLLGDSALYLCASSLELQLYGYTFGSGTRLTVV.

The chain combines TRBV30 with TRBJ1-2; TRBD1 might be the D (5 bases). Per the germline V gene, CDR1 is GTSNPN and CDR2 is SVGIG (reference sequence). The V end lost 2 bases, the J end lost 3 bases, and 13 bases lay between the germline ends. The CDR3 length is 14 residues. CDR3 DNA: TGTGCCTGGAGTAGAGACAGAATGCACTATGGCTACACCTTC. Amino acid sequence: CAWSRDRMHYGYTF.